A selection of T cell receptor beta chains follows, all from one sample in a study of blood T cells in healthy people across ages. TCRdb re-derived calls from the 5' RACE reads in MiXCR, one entry per CDR3 protein. The table has some 1.5 million distinct CDR3 sequences, approximately 28% seen once; the top ten hold over 7%. Sequencing was done on a sample of blood. The receptors originated from a woman in her thirties in good health. Both conserved end residues are part of each CDR3. A D gene is named only where the DNA matches it firmly. Clone size appears in some rows only: once, few, many, or a class for an expanded clone.

CDR3 length	D gene	V gene	J gene	clone size	CDR3 protein	CDR3 DNA
18	TRBD2	TRBV10-3	TRBJ2-7	few	CAISESIGSGSGVYEQYF	TGTGCCATCAGTGAGTCGATCGGGTCGGGCAGCGGGGTCTACGAGCAGTACTTC
15	NA	TRBV6-5	TRBJ2-7	many	CASSYSKGYLYEQYF	TGTGCCAGCAGTTACTCCAAGGGCTACTTATACGAGCAGTACTTC
11	NA	TRBV12-3/TRBV12-4	TRBJ2-7	NA	CASRSINEQYF	TGTGCCAGCAGATCGATAAATGAGCAGTACTTC
15	NA	TRBV20-1	TRBJ2-5	many	CSATNRATWEETQYF	TGCAGTGCTACTAACAGGGCGACTTGGGAGGAGACCCAGTACTTC
15	NA	TRBV12-3/TRBV12-4	TRBJ2-7	NA	CASRKSDTFLYEQYF	TGTGCCAGCAGAAAGTCTGACACTTTCCTCTACGAGCAGTACTTC
14	TRBD1	TRBV28	TRBJ1-2	many	CASSPRDSVYGYTF	TGTGCCAGCAGTCCCCGGGACAGCGTCTATGGCTACACCTTC
13	TRBD1	TRBV5-1	TRBJ2-7	many	CASSTGVGYEQYF	TGCGCCAGCTCGACAGGGGTAGGTTACGAGCAGTACTTC
15	NA	TRBV6-6	TRBJ1-5	NA	CASSYSGWGNQPQHF	TGTGCCAGCAGTTACTCGGGGTGGGGCAATCAGCCCCAGCATTTT
15	NA	TRBV28	TRBJ1-4	once	CASNTGQGPNEKLFF	TGTGCCAGCAACACGGGGCAGGGACCTAATGAAAAACTGTTTTTT
12	NA	TRBV20-1	TRBJ2-1	NA	CSARAGRGEQFF	TGCAGTGCTAGAGCGGGAAGGGGTGAGCAGTTCTTC
12	NA	TRBV29-1	TRBJ2-2	NA	CSVATNTGELFF	TGCAGCGTGGCAACGAACACCGGGGAGCTGTTTTTT
15	TRBD1	TRBV7-2	TRBJ2-5	NA	CASSLVSGTGGNFDF	TGTGCCAGCAGCTTAGTATCTGGGACAGGGGGGAATTTTGACTTC
18	TRBD2	TRBV4-2	TRBJ2-7	many	CASSQEGISGGFPYEQYF	TGTGCCAGCAGCCAAGAAGGGATTAGCGGGGGTTTCCCCTACGAGCAGTACTTC
13	NA	TRBV29-1	TRBJ1-1	NA	CSARQLLNTEAFF	TGCAGCGCACGACAGCTATTGAACACTGAAGCTTTCTTT
11	NA	TRBV6-1	TRBJ2-3	once	CAASWGDTQYF	TGTGCCGCCTCGTGGGGGGATACGCAGTATTTT
16	TRBD2	TRBV10-3	TRBJ2-7	NA	CAISDPAGGSSYEQYF	TGTGCCATCAGTGACCCAGCGGGAGGGAGCTCGTACGAGCAGTACTTC
13	TRBD1	TRBV6-6	TRBJ1-4	once	CASRRGLEGKLFF	TGTGCCAGCAGAAGGGGGCTGGAAGGAAAACTGTTTTTT
14	NA	TRBV2	TRBJ1-6	NA	CASSEDKVASPLHF	TGTGCCAGCAGTGAAGACAAAGTCGCTTCACCCCTCCACTTT
14	TRBD2	TRBV6-6	TRBJ2-7	NA	CASSLAGGPQEQYF	TGTGCCAGCAGCTTAGCGGGGGGGCCGCAAGAGCAGTACTTC
15	TRBD2	TRBV20-1	TRBJ2-3	few	CSASGTSGIGDTQYF	TGCAGTGCTTCCGGGACTAGCGGGATTGGAGATACGCAGTATTTT
14	NA	TRBV24-1	TRBJ2-1	NA	CATSDSRVRNEQFF	TGTGCCACCAGTGATTCGAGGGTCCGGAATGAGCAGTTCTTC
13	NA	TRBV29-1	TRBJ1-5	few	CSVVAGMDQPQHF	TGCAGCGTTGTTGCAGGGATGGACCAGCCCCAGCATTTT
17	TRBD2	TRBV6-5	TRBJ2-1	NA	CASSSLRLAGKVGEQFF	TGTGCCAGCAGTTCGTTGAGACTAGCGGGAAAGGTGGGTGAGCAGTTCTTC
13	TRBD2	TRBV6-2/TRBV6-3	TRBJ2-7	NA	CASKTSGAYEQYF	TGTGCCAGTAAGACTAGCGGGGCCTACGAGCAGTACTTC
15	NA	TRBV25-1	TRBJ2-7	NA	CASSDVGLGSYEQYF	TGTGCCAGCAGTGACGTCGGGTTAGGCTCCTACGAGCAGTACTTC
12	TRBD1	TRBV3-1	TRBJ2-1	NA	CASSPGQGASFF	TGTGCCAGCAGCCCAGGACAGGGGGCGTCGTTCTTC
13	NA	TRBV4-3	TRBJ2-5	many	CASSQLLKETQYF	TGCGCCAGCAGCCAATTACTGAAAGAGACCCAGTACTTC
16	TRBD2	TRBV2	TRBJ2-3	NA	CVSSDPGLAGTDTQYF	TGTGTCAGCAGTGACCCCGGACTAGCGGGCACAGATACGCAGTATTTT
12	NA	TRBV11-1	TRBJ1-6	NA	CASSTYTSPLHF	TGTGCCAGCAGCACTTACACCTCACCCCTCCACTTT
11	NA	TRBV6-2/TRBV6-3	TRBJ2-1	few	CVVMGYNEQFF	TGTGTCGTCATGGGGTACAATGAGCAGTTCTTC
14	NA	TRBV4-3	TRBJ2-7	NA	CASSQVVTGYEQYF	TGCGCCAGCAGCCAAGTTGTTACGGGGTACGAGCAGTACTTC
17	TRBD2	TRBV18	TRBJ2-5	NA	CASSPPGLSGIQETQYF	TGTGCCAGCTCACCACCTGGACTAAGCGGGATCCAAGAGACCCAGTACTTC
15	NA	TRBV20-1	TRBJ2-7	NA	CSAFSPGLGSSEQYF	TGCAGTGCCTTTTCACCGGGACTGGGTAGCTCCGAGCAGTACTTC
13	TRBD1	TRBV2	TRBJ2-1	NA	CASTKGQGLFQFF	TGTGCCAGCACTAAAGGACAGGGTCTTTTTCAGTTCTTC
15	NA	TRBV5-1	TRBJ1-2	NA	CASSPGGRATDGYTF	TGCGCCAGCAGCCCGGGCGGCAGGGCAACGGATGGCTACACCTTC
10	NA	TRBV14	TRBJ2-7	NA	CASCQQEQYF	TGTGCCAGCTGCCAGCAGGAGCAGTACTTC
17	TRBD2	TRBV7-2	TRBJ2-1	NA	CASSLELQREMGDEQFF	TGTGCCAGCAGCTTAGAGCTCCAGCGGGAGATGGGAGATGAGCAGTTCTTC
12	TRBD2	TRBV20-1	TRBJ2-3	few	CSALAGRDTQYF	TGCAGTGCCCTAGCGGGGCGAGATACGCAGTATTTT
14	NA	TRBV20-1	TRBJ2-3	NA	CSARAGRVGDTQYF	TGCAGTGCCCGAGCGGGTCGTGTAGGAGATACGCAGTATTTT
13	NA	TRBV6-1	TRBJ2-5	many	CASTATLKETQYF	TGTGCCAGCACCGCCACACTGAAAGAGACCCAGTACTTC